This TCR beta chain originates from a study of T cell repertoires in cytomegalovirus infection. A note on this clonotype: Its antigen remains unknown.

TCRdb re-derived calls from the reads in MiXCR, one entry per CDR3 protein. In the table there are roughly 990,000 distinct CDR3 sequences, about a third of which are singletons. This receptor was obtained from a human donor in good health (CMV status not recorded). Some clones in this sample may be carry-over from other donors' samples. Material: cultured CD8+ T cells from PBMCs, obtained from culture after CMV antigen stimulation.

CDR3 sequence reads: CASSQGDGGPIIGELFF. DNA of the CDR3: TGCGCCAGCAGCCAGGGGGATGGGGGGCCGATAATCGGGGAGCTGTTTTTT. The chain joins TRBV4-1 to TRBJ2-2; D tentatively reads TRBD1 or TRBD2 (6 bases each). The germline V and J ends were trimmed by 3 bases and 7 bases, with 21 bases remaining between them. This CDR3 comprises 17 residues. Per germline, CDR1 MGHRA and CDR2 YSYEKL.